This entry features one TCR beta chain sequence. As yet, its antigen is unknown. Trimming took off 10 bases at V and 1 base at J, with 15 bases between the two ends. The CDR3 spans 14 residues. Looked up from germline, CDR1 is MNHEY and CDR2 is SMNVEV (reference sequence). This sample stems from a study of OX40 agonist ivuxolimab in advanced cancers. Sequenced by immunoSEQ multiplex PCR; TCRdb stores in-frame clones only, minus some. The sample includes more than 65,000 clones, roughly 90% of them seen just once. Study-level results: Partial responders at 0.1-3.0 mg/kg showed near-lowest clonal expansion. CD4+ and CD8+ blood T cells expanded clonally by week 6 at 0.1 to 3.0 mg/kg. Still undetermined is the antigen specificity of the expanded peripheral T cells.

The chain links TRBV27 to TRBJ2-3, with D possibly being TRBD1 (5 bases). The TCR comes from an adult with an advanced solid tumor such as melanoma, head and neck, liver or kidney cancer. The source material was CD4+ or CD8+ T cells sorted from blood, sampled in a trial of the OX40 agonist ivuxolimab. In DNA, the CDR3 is TGTGCCACCCGAGAAGTACAGGGCACAGATACGCAGTATTTT. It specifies CATREVQGTDTQYF.